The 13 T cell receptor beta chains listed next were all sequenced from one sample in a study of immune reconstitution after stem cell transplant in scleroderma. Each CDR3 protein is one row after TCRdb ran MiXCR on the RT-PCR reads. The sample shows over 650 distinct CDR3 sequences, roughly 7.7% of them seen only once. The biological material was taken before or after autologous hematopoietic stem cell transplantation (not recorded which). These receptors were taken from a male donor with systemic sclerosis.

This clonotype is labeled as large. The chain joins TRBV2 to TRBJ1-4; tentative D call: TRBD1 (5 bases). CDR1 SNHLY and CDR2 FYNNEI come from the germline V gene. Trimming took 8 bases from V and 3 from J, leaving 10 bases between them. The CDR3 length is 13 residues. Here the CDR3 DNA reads TGTGCCAGCGCTCGGACACCTAATGAAAAACTGTTTTTT. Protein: CASARTPNEKLFF.

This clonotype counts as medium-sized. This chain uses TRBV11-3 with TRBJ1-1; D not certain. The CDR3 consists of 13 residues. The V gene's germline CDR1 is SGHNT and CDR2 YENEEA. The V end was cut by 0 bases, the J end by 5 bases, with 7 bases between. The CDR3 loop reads CASSLEDETEAFF. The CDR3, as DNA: TGTGCCAGCAGCTTAGAGGATGAGACTGAAGCTTTCTTT.

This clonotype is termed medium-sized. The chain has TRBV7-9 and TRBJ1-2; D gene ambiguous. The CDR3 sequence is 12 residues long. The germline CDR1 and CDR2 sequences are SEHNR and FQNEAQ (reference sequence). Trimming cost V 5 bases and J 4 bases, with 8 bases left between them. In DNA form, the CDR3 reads TGTGCCAGCAGCCAGGAGATCTATGGCTACACCTTC. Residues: CASSQEIYGYTF.

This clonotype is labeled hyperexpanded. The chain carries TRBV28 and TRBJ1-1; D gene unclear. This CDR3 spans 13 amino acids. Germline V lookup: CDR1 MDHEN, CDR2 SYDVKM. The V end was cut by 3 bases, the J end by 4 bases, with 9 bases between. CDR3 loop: CASSLGRRTEAFF. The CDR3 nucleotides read TGTGCCAGCAGTTTGGGGAGACGCACTGAAGCTTTCTTT.

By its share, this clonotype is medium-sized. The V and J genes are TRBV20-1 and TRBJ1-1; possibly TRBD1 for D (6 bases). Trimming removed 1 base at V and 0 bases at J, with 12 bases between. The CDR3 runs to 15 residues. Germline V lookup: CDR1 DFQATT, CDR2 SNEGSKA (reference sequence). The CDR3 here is CSARVGGQLNTEAFF. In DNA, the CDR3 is TGCAGTGCTAGAGTGGGGGGACAATTGAACACTGAAGCTTTCTTT.

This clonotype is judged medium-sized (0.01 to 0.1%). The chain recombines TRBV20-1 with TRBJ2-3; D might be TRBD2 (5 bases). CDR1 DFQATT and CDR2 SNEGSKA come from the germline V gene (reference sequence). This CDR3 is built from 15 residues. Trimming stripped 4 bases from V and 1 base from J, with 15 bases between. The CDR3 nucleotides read TGCAGTGCTAACGAGCGGCTGTGGGGCACAGATACGCAGTATTTT. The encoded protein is CSANERLWGTDTQYF.

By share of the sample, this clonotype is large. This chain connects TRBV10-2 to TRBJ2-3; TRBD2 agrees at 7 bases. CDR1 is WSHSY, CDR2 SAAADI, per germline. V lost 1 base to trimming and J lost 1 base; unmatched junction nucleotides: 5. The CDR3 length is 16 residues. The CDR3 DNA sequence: TGCGCCAGCAGTGAGTTGGCTCTAGCGGGCACAGATACGCAGTATTTT. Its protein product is CASSELALAGTDTQYF.

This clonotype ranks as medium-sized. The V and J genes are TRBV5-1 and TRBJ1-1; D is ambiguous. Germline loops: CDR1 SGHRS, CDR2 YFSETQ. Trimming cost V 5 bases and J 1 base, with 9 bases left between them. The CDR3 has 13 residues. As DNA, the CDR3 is TGCGCCAGCAGATATACCGAGAACACTGAAGCTTTCTTT. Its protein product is CASRYTENTEAFF.

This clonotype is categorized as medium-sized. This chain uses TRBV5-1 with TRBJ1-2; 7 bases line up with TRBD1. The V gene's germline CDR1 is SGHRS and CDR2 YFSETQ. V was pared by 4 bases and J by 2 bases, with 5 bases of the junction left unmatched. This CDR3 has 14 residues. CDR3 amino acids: CASSVTTGNYGYTF. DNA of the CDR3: TGCGCCAGCAGCGTAACGACAGGGAACTATGGCTACACCTTC.

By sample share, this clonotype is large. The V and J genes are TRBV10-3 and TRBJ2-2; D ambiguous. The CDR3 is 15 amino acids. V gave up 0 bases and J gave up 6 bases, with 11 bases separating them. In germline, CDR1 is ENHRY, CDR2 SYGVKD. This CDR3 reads CAISESTGVAGELFF. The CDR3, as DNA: TGTGCCATCAGTGAGTCGACTGGAGTAGCCGGGGAGCTGTTTTTT.

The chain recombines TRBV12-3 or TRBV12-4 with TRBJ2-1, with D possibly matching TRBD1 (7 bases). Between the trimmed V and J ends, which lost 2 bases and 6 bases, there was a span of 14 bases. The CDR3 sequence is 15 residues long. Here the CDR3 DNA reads TGTGCCAGCAGTTTATTAGGGCAGGGGGGCAATGAGCAGTTCTTC. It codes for CASSLLGQGGNEQFF.

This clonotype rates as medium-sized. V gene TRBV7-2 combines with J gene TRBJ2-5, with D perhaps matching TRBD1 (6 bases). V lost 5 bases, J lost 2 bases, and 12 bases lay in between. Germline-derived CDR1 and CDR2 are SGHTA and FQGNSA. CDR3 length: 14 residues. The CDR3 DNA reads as TGTGCCAGCAGCCCCCACCAGGGGCAAGAGACCCAGTACTTC. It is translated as CASSPHQGQETQYF.

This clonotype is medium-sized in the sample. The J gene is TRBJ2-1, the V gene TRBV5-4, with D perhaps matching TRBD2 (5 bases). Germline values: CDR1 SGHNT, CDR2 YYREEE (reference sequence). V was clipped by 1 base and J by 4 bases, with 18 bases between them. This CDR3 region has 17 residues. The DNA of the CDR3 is TGTGCCAGCAGCTTGAAGTTAAGGACTTTAAATTACAATGAGCAGTTCTTC. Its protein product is CASSLKLRTLNYNEQFF.